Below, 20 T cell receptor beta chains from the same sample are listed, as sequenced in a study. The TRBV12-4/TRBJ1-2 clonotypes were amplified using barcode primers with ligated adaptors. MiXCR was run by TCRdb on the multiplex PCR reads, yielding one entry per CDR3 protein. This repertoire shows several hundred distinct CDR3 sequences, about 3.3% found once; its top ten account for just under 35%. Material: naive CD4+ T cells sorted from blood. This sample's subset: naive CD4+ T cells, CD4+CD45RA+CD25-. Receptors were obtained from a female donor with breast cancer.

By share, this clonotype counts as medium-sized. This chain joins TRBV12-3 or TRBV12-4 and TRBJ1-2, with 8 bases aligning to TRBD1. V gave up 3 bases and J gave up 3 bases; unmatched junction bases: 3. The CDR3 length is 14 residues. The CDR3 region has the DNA TGTGCCAGCAGTTTTCGGACAGGGTACTATGGCTACACCTTC. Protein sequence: CASSFRTGYYGYTF.

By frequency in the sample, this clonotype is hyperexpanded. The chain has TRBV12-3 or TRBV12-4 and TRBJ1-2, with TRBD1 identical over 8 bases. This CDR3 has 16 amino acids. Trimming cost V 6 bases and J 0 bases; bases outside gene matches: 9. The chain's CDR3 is CASSQSWTGTNYGYTF. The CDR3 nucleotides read TGTGCCAGCAGCCAGTCCTGGACAGGGACTAACTATGGCTACACCTTC.

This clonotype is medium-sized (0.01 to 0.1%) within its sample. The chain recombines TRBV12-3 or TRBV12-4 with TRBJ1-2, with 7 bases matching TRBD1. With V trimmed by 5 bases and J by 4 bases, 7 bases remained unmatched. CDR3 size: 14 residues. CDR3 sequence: CASSRQGGFYGYTF. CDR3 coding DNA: TGTGCCAGCAGTCGACAGGGTGGCTTCTATGGCTACACCTTC.

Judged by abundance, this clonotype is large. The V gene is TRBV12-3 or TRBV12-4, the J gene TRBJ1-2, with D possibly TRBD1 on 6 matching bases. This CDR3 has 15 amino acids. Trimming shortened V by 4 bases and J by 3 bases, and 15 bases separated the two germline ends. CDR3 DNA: TGTGCCAGCAGTTCCCACAGGGCCTCGTACTATGGCTACACCTTC. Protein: CASSSHRASYYGYTF.

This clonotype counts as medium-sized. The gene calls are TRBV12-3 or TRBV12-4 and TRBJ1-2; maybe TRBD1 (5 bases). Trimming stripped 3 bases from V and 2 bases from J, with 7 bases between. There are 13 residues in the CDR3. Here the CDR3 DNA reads TGTGCCAGCAGTTTGGAGGGGAACTATGGCTACACCTTC. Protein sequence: CASSLEGNYGYTF.

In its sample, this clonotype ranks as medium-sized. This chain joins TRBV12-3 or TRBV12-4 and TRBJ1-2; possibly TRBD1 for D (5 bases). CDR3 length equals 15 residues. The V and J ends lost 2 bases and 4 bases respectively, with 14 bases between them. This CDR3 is CASSLKVTDSYGYTF. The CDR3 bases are TGTGCCAGCAGTTTAAAAGTGACAGACTCCTATGGCTACACCTTC.

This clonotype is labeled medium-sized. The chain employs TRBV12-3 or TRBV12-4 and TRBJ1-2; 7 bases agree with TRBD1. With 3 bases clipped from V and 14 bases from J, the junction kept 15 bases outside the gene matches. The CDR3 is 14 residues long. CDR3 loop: CASSFSPGQAPPTF. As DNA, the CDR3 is TGTGCCAGCAGTTTCAGCCCCGGACAGGCGCCTCCGACCTTC.

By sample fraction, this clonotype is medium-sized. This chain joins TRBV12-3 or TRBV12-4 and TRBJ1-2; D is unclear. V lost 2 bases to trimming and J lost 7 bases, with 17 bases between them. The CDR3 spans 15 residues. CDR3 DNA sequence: TGTGCCAGCAGTTTAAGGCGTGGAGTCGCCAGTGGCTACACCTTC. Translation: CASSLRRGVASGYTF.

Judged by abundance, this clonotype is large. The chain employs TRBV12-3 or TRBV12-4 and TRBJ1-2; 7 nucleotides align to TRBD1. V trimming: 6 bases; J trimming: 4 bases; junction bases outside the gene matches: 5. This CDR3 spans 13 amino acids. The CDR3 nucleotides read TGTGCCAGCAGCCCAGACAGGGTCTATGGCTACACCTTC. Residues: CASSPDRVYGYTF.

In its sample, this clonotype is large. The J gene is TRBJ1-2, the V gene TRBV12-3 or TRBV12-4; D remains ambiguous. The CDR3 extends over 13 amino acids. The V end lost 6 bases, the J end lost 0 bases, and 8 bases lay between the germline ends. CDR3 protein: CASRHTTNYGYTF. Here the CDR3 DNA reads TGTGCCAGCAGACATACTACTAACTATGGCTACACCTTC.

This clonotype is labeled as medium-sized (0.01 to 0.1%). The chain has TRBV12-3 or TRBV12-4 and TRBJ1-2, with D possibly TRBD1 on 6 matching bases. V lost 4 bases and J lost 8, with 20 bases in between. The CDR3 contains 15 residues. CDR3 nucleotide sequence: TGTGCCAGCAGTTACACAACCACAGGGATGAGGGGCTACACCTTC. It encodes CASSYTTTGMRGYTF.

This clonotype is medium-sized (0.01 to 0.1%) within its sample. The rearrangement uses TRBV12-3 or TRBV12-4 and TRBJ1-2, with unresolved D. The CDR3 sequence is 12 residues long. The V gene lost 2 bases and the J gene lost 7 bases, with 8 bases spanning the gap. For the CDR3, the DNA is TGTGCCAGCAGTTTACAGGTGGTTGGCTACACCTTC. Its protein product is CASSLQVVGYTF.

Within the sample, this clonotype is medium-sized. CDR3 nucleotide sequence: TGTGCCAGCAGTTTGGGCCCTTCTAACTATGGCTACACCTTC. Translating gives CASSLGPSNYGYTF. The rearrangement uses TRBV12-3 or TRBV12-4 and TRBJ1-2; no definite D call. The CDR3 has 14 amino acids. Trimming took off 3 bases at V and 0 bases at J, with 8 bases between the two ends.

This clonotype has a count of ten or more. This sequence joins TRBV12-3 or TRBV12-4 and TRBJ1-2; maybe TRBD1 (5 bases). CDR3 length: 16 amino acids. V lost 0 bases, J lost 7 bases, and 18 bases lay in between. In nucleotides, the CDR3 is TGTGCCAGCAGTTTAGCCGAGGGACGGGTCGGAGGTGGCTACACCTTC. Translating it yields CASSLAEGRVGGGYTF.

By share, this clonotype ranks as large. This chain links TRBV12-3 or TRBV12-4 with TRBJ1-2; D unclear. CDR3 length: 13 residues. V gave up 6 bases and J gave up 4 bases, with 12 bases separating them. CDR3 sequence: CASSPTRSYGYTF. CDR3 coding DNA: TGTGCCAGCAGCCCGACAAGGTCCTATGGCTACACCTTC.

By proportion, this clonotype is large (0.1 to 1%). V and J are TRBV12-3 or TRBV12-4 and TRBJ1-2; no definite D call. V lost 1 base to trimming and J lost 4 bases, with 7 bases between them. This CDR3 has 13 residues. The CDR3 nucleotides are TGTGCCAGCAGTTTAGACAGCCTCTATGGCTACACCTTC. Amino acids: CASSLDSLYGYTF.

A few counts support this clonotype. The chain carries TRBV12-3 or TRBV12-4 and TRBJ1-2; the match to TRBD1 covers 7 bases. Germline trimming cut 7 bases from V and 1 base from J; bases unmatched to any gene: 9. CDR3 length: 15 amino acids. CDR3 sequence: CASKSGTAVNYGYTF. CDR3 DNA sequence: TGTGCCAGCAAATCCGGGACAGCCGTTAACTATGGCTACACCTTC.

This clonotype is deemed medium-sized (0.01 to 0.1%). As DNA, the CDR3 is TGTGCCAGCAGTTTTCGTAGGAACTACTATGGCTACACCTTC. Protein sequence: CASSFRRNYYGYTF. The chain combines TRBV12-3 or TRBV12-4 with TRBJ1-2; D unresolved. V gave up 3 bases and J gave up 3 bases, with 11 bases separating them. This CDR3 spans 14 amino acids.

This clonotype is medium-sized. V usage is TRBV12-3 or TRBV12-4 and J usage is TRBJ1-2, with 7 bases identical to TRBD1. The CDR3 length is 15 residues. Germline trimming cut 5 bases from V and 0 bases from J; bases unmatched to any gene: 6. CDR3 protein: CASSKQGLTNYGYTF. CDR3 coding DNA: TGTGCCAGCAGTAAACAGGGGCTGACTAACTATGGCTACACCTTC.

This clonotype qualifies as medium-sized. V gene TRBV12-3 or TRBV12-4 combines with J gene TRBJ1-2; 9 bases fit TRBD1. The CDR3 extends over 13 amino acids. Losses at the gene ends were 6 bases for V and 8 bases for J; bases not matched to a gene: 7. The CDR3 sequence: CASRRWTGEGYTF. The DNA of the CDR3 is TGTGCCAGCAGGCGCTGGACAGGGGAGGGCTACACCTTC.